Sequencing of this T cell receptor (beta chain) was carried out in a study of shared clonotypes between healthy human individuals. CDR1 and CDR2 (germline): MNHEY, SVGAGI. This CDR3 has 15 amino acids. Trimming took off 0 bases at V and 5 bases at J, with 10 bases between the two ends. Of note for this clone: Its target is not known.

Sequenced by immunoSEQ multiplex PCR; TCRdb stores in-frame clones only, minus some. The data hold a few million clones, with around 93% observed a single time. General observations from the study: Specimens sampled were limited to blood, with tissue repertoires likely differing.

Everyone who donated was a Caucasian adult who lived in Nashville, Tennessee. The chain employs TRBV6-5 and TRBJ1-4, with unresolved D. The specimen sequenced was naive CD4+ T cells from PBMCs. Subset: CD45RA+ positively selected. This TCR came from a man between 18 and 29 years old in good health. Some clones in this sample may be carry-over from other donors' samples. CDR3 residues: CASSYSGGRNEKLFF. DNA of the CDR3: TGTGCCAGCAGTTACTCGGGCGGGAGGAATGAAAAACTGTTTTTT.